This entry lists 32 T cell receptor beta chains sequenced from one sample in a study of shared clonotypes between healthy human individuals. Assay used: immunoSEQ multiplex PCR; TCRdb lists only in-frame clones, some missing. This sample has millions of clones, with 90% to 95% found just once. Sequenced sample: naive CD4+ T cells sorted from blood. As to subset: CD45RA+ positively selected. The receptors shown here come from a man in his late teens or twenties in good health.

This chain joins TRBV30 and TRBJ1-2, with no clear D. Germline CDR1 and CDR2: GTSNPN and SVGIG (reference sequence). The CDR3 contains 12 residues. Trimming removed 3 bases from V and 14 bases from J, with 19 bases in between. This chain's CDR3 is CAWRVPGGIPTF. The CDR3 DNA reads as TGTGCCTGGAGGGTCCCAGGCGGGATCCCTACCTTC.

The chain employs TRBV7-2 and TRBJ2-3, with 13 bases matching TRBD2. CDR1 is SGHTA and CDR2 is FQGNSA in the germline V gene. V was clipped by 3 bases and J by 3 bases; unmatched bases: 3. The CDR3 contains 16 residues. This CDR3 reads CASSFRLAGGTDTQYF. Written as DNA, the CDR3 is TGTGCCAGCAGCTTCCGACTAGCGGGAGGTACAGATACGCAGTATTTT.

The J gene is TRBJ1-1, the V gene TRBV5-1; 11 nucleotides agree with TRBD1. CDR1 SGHRS and CDR2 YFSETQ come from the germline V gene. The ends lost 4 bases at V and 3 bases at J; junction bases unmatched: 5. The CDR3 is made up of 15 amino acids. CDR3 sequence: CASSIGQGAYTEAFF. The CDR3 DNA sequence: TGCGCCAGCAGCATAGGACAGGGGGCTTACACTGAAGCTTTCTTT.

On this clone: The same CDR3 can be traced to other DNA sequences in this sample. J is TRBJ2-7 and V is TRBV29-1; D is unclear. This CDR3 region has 11 residues. V lost 6 bases, J lost 0 bases, and 6 bases lay in between. From germline, CDR1 is SQVTM and CDR2 ANQGSEA. This chain's CDR3 is CSVILSYEQYF. The CDR3 bases are TGCAGCGTAATCCTCTCCTACGAGCAGTACTTC.

The chain has TRBV2 and TRBJ1-5; D possibly corresponds to TRBD1 (5 bases). Germline CDR1 SNHLY, CDR2 FYNNEI. V lost 6 bases to trimming and J lost 7 bases, with 22 bases between them. This CDR3 is 16 amino acids long. This CDR3 reads CASSFSGTVRAQPQHF. The CDR3 DNA reads TGTGCCAGCAGCTTTTCTGGGACCGTTCGAGCACAGCCCCAGCATTTT.

This clone was recorded only once. The CDR3 spells CASSFYSTDTQYF. The CDR3 DNA sequence: TGTGCCAGCAGCTTCTATAGCACAGATACGCAGTATTTT. This chain links TRBV7-9 with TRBJ2-3; D unclear. Germline CDR1 and CDR2: SEHNR and FQNEAQ (reference sequence). This CDR3 region has 13 residues. The germline V and J ends were trimmed by 3 bases and 0 bases, with 4 bases remaining between them.

V and J are TRBV28 and TRBJ1-2; D gene uncertain. The CDR3 loop spans 11 amino acids. Germline-derived CDR1 and CDR2 are MDHEN and SYDVKM. Trimming took 5 bases from V and 4 from J, leaving 5 bases between them. The CDR3 spells CASSRIYGYTF. CDR3 coding DNA: TGTGCCAGCAGTCGGATCTATGGCTACACCTTC.

The chain joins TRBV5-1 to TRBJ1-5; 7 bases match TRBD1. This CDR3 is 14 amino acids long. Per germline, CDR1 SGHRS and CDR2 YFSETQ. Trimming took 3 bases from V and 9 from J; bases not matched to a gene: 9. CDR3 sequence (DNA): TGCGCCAGCAGCTCCGGACAGGTCGGCGGGCCCCAGCATTTT. Protein sequence: CASSSGQVGGPQHF.

This chain joins TRBV18 and TRBJ2-5; 7 positions match TRBD2. Germline assignment: CDR1 KGHSH and CDR2 LQKENI. This CDR3 region has 15 residues. Trimming at V came to 0 bases and at J to 5 bases, leaving 6 bases not matched to a gene. The CDR3 DNA is TGTGCCAGCTCACCACCGCTCGGGGGAGGGGAGACCCAGTACTTC. Translated, it gives CASSPPLGGGETQYF.

The chain carries TRBV9 and TRBJ2-7; D is unresolved. This CDR3 is 16 amino acids long. V lost 4 bases and J 0 bases, leaving 17 bases between the germline ends. The germline gives CDR1 SGDLS, CDR2 YYNGEE. DNA of the CDR3: TGTGCCAGCAGCTCCCTCCCGGCCCCAAACTCCTACGAGCAGTACTTC. It specifies CASSSLPAPNSYEQYF.

The rearrangement joins TRBV7-2 to TRBJ1-2; D remains ambiguous. CDR1 is SGHTA and CDR2 is FQGNSA in the germline V gene. The V end was cut by 1 base, the J end by 7 bases, with 10 bases between. CDR3 size: 13 residues. In nucleotides, the CDR3 is TGTGCCAGCAGCTTAGGAATTTCGAGTGGCTACACCTTC. It is translated as CASSLGISSGYTF. Full variable domain (remainder filled in from reference TRBV7-2 and TRBJ1-2): GAGVSQSPSNKVTEKGKDVELRCDPISGHTALYWYRQSLGQGLEFLIYFQGNSAPDKSGLPSDRFSAERTGGSVSTLTIQRTQQEDSAVYLCASSLGISSGYTFGSGTRLTVV.

The chain recombines TRBV6-5 with TRBJ1-6, with TRBD1 identical over 8 bases. Germline lookup yields CDR1 MNHEY and CDR2 SVGAGI. Unmatched junction bases numbered 12, after V lost 4 bases and J lost 10 bases. This CDR3 region has 16 residues. In nucleotides, the CDR3 is TGTGCCAGCAGTTTCAAACAGGGGGAAGTGGGGTCACCCCTCCACTTT. This sequence encodes CASSFKQGEVGSPLHF.

The rearrangement joins TRBV6-5 to TRBJ1-6, with 9 bases matching TRBD1. The CDR3 spans 14 residues. CDR1 is MNHEY and CDR2 is SVGAGI in the germline V gene. J was trimmed by 6 bases and V by 8 bases; bases with no gene match: 5. As DNA, the CDR3 is TGTGCCAGCGGACCGGGACAGGGTAATTCACCCCTCCACTTT. This encodes CASGPGQGNSPLHF.

Notes on this clone: This CDR3 is also generated by other DNA sequences in the sample. The chain is built from TRBV30 and TRBJ1-5; D might be TRBD1 (6 bases). The CDR3 totals 15 residues. In germline, CDR1 is GTSNPN, CDR2 SVGIG (reference sequence). V was cut by 6 bases and J by 6 bases, with 21 bases left in between. The DNA for the CDR3 is TGTGCCTGCTTGCGGGCGGGGGGCGGTAGTCAGCCCCAGCATTTT. Translating it yields CACLRAGGGSQPQHF.

This clone was observed a single time. At the DNA level, this CDR3 is encoded by other sequences in the same sample as well. The chain recombines TRBV6-6 with TRBJ1-5, with a weak D call TRBD1 (6 bases). This CDR3 comprises 16 residues. V was clipped by 0 bases and J by 0 bases, with 9 bases between them. Germline CDR1 reads MNHNY; CDR2 reads SVGAGI (reference sequence). The CDR3 reads CASSYSRTDSNQPQHF. As DNA, the CDR3 is TGTGCCAGCAGTTACTCGAGGACAGATAGCAATCAGCCCCAGCATTTT.

V gene TRBV19 combines with J gene TRBJ2-3, with 9 bases aligning to TRBD1. This CDR3 contains 14 residues. With 6 bases clipped from V and 1 base from J, the junction kept 2 bases outside the gene matches. CDR1 and CDR2 (germline): LNHDA, SQIVND (reference sequence). The DNA of the CDR3 is TGTGCCAGTAGAACAGGGGGCCGCACAGATACGCAGTATTTT. It is translated as CASRTGGRTDTQYF.

This clone was seen only a few times. The chain has TRBV19 and TRBJ2-7; D remains unclear. CDR1 is LNHDA, CDR2 SQIVND, per germline (reference sequence). The CDR3 runs 11 residues. Deletions cut 5 bases from V and 7 bases from J, with 9 bases between. CDR3 loop: CASSDLREQYF. CDR3 bases: TGTGCCAGTAGTGACTTAAGGGAGCAGTACTTC.

This chain uses TRBV28 with TRBJ2-5; 7 positions match TRBD1. V lost 6 bases to trimming and J lost 3 bases; unmatched junction nucleotides: 13. This CDR3 is built from 16 residues. Germline CDR1 is MDHEN and CDR2 is SYDVKM. This CDR3 is CASSSGTAARKETQYF. As DNA, the CDR3 is TGTGCCAGCAGCTCTGGGACAGCCGCGAGAAAAGAGACCCAGTACTTC.

The chain combines TRBV2 with TRBJ2-5; possible D gene TRBD2, 5 bases. V gave up 6 bases and J gave up 1 base, with 12 bases separating them. Germline CDR1 reads SNHLY; CDR2 reads FYNNEI. The CDR3 sequence is 14 residues long. The CDR3 here is CASSRTRPQETQYF. For the CDR3, the DNA is TGTGCCAGCAGCCGCACTAGACCCCAAGAGACCCAGTACTTC.

On this clone itself: Other DNA variants within this sample encode the same CDR3. V and J are TRBV28 and TRBJ2-1; 9 bases are a match to TRBD2. The germline V gene encodes CDR1 MDHEN and CDR2 SYDVKM. V shed 2 bases, J shed 6 bases, and the junction held 2 bases outside the gene matches. The CDR3 spans 14 residues. This chain's CDR3 is CASSLAGGRNEQFF. CDR3 nucleotide sequence: TGTGCCAGCAGTTTAGCGGGGGGGCGCAATGAGCAGTTCTTC.

The genes are TRBV30 and TRBJ2-5, with TRBD2 identical over 9 bases. The length of the CDR3 is 13 residues. Germline CDR1 is GTSNPN and CDR2 is SVGIG (reference sequence). Trimming took 3 bases from V and 2 from J; bases not matched to a gene: 1. The CDR3 loop reads CAWRLAGQETQYF. The CDR3 bases are TGTGCCTGGAGGCTAGCGGGACAAGAGACCCAGTACTTC.

The V call is TRBV5-1, the J call TRBJ1-3, with 8 bases fitting TRBD1. CDR3 size: 16 residues. V shed 0 bases, J shed 2 bases, and the junction held 4 bases outside the gene matches. Per the germline V gene, CDR1 is SGHRS and CDR2 is YFSETQ. This CDR3 is CASSLGGQGAGNTIYF. The CDR3 DNA is TGCGCCAGCAGCTTGGGAGGACAGGGAGCTGGAAACACCATATATTTT.

The chain links TRBV6-1 to TRBJ1-1, with D uncertain. V lost 2 bases and J lost 1, with 8 bases in between. The germline V gene encodes CDR1 MNHNS and CDR2 SASEGT. This CDR3 contains 14 residues. The CDR3 loop reads CASSENWGNTEAFF. The DNA of the CDR3 is TGTGCCAGCAGTGAAAATTGGGGGAACACTGAAGCTTTCTTT.

The chain employs TRBV7-2 and TRBJ1-4; D is uncertain. Germline V gene sequence: CDR1 SGHTA, CDR2 FQGNSA. V lost 6 bases and J lost 8, with 16 bases in between. This CDR3 contains 14 residues. The CDR3 spells CASSQGPAGEKLFF. Here the CDR3 DNA reads TGTGCCAGCAGTCAAGGACCGGCTGGGGAAAAACTGTTTTTT.

A remark on this clone: At one of its ends the junction is not consistent with the germline gene, which may arise from a read error. The V and J genes are TRBV4-1 and TRBJ2-7; 11 bases align to TRBD1. The CDR3 totals 13 residues. CDR1 and CDR2 (germline): MGHRA, YSYEKL. This CDR3 is CASSQADRGPSNF. For the CDR3, the DNA is TGCGCCAGCAGCCAAGCGGACAGGGGGCCGTCGAACTTC.

Turning to this clone: This sample includes further DNA sequences coding for the same CDR3. The rearrangement uses TRBV6-5 and TRBJ1-5, with D uncertain. CDR1 MNHEY and CDR2 SVGAGI come from the germline V gene. V lost 5 bases to trimming and J lost 2 bases, with 7 bases between them. CDR3 length equals 13 residues. CDR3 amino acids: CASSRTGNQPQHF. The CDR3 nucleotides read TGTGCCAGCAGTCGGACGGGCAATCAGCCCCAGCATTTT.

The genes are TRBV25-1 and TRBJ2-7; D tentatively fits TRBD1 or TRBD2 (5 bases each). CDR3 length equals 11 residues. Germline values: CDR1 MGHDK, CDR2 SYGVNS. The ends were cut back, 6 bases at V and 4 bases at J, with 7 bases in the middle. This CDR3 is CASRGEYEQYF. In DNA, the CDR3 is TGTGCCAGCAGGGGGGAGTACGAGCAGTACTTC.

This rearrangement joins TRBV28 to TRBJ1-6; D perhaps matches TRBD1 (5 bases). The ends were cut back, 5 bases at V and 13 bases at J, with 18 bases in the middle. CDR1 and CDR2 from the germline V gene are MDHEN and SYDVKM. There are 14 residues in the CDR3. CDR3 sequence reads: CASSEGRDAAPLHF. In nucleotides, the CDR3 is TGTGCCAGCAGTGAAGGTCGGGACGCCGCTCCCCTCCACTTT.

CDR3 nucleotides: TGCGCCAGCAGCTGGGACAGAGGTAGCAACGGGGAGCTGTTTTTT. It is translated as CASSWDRGSNGELFF. The chain joins TRBV5-1 to TRBJ2-2; TRBD1 agrees at 7 bases. The CDR3 has 15 amino acids. Germline trimming cut 3 bases from V and 7 bases from J; bases unmatched to any gene: 9. Germline CDR1 and CDR2: SGHRS and YFSETQ.

The genes are TRBV5-1 and TRBJ1-4; the match to TRBD1 covers 10 bases. J lost 8 bases, V lost 5 bases, and 9 bases had no gene match. There are 15 residues in the CDR3. Germline V gene data show CDR1 as SGHRS and CDR2 as YFSETQ. CDR3 DNA sequence: TGCGCCAGCAGATCGACAGGGGGCTCAGGGGAAAAACTGTTTTTT. The encoded protein is CASRSTGGSGEKLFF.

This clone appeared a few times. The chain recombines TRBV29-1 with TRBJ1-1, with a weak D call TRBD1 (5 bases). CDR3 length: 14 amino acids. V lost 3 bases to trimming and J lost 1 base, with 12 bases between them. The germline CDR1 and CDR2 sequences are SQVTM and ANQGSEA. The DNA for the CDR3 is TGCAGCGTTGAGGGGCGGACCGCGAACACTGAAGCTTTCTTT. This gives the protein CSVEGRTANTEAFF.

V gene TRBV15 combines with J gene TRBJ1-2; 7 bases align to TRBD1. CDR1 is LNHNV and CDR2 is YYDKDF in the germline V gene (reference sequence). The CDR3 sequence is 16 residues long. V lost 2 bases and J lost 4; bases outside the gene matches: 10. CDR3 amino acids: CATSRTQGVAGYGYTF. The CDR3 DNA reads TGTGCCACCAGCAGAACCCAGGGGGTGGCGGGCTATGGCTACACCTTC.